This T cell receptor (beta chain) was sequenced for a study of cytomegalovirus exposure and HLA in healthy donors. Across the whole study: Within an early data release were approximately 85 million unique TCRs drawn from HLA-typed donors. Findings of the study overall: A cluster of highly shared sequence variants was likely a sequencing artifact. Most sequenced TCRs were rare (though some public TCRs occurred in many donors). Reports indicate that TCR beta sequences accurately predicted the HLA-A and HLA-B alleles of most subjects.

Primers: 60 Vbeta forward and 13 Jbeta reverse. Profiled with immunoSEQ multiplex PCR; TCRdb holds only in-frame clones, not every one. The sample holds approximately 220,000 clones, over 65% seen once. CDR1 is SGHRS and CDR2 is YFSETQ in the germline V gene. The CDR3 is made up of 13 amino acids. V dropped 5 bases and J dropped 4; count of bases not matched to a gene: 2. This clone has more than one count but fewer than ten. Its cognate antigen is unknown. The TCR originated in a man younger than 30 in good health and CMV-seronegative. This rearrangement joins TRBV5-1 to TRBJ2-7; 11 nucleotides line up with TRBD2. The sample taken for sequencing was PBMCs. The chain's CDR3 is CASRVAGGYEQYF. CDR3 DNA sequence: TGCGCCAGCAGGGTAGCGGGAGGGTACGAGCAGTACTTC.